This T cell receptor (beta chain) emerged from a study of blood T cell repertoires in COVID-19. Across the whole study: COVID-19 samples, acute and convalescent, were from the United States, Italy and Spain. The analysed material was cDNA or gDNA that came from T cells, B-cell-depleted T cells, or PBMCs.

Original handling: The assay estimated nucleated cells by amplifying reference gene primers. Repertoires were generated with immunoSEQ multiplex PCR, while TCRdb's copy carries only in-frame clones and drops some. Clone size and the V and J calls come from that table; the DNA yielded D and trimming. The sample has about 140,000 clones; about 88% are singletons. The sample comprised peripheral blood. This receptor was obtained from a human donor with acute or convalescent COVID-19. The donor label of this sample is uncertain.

CDR3 DNA sequence: TGTGCCAGCAGTTACGGTGGCACCCAGTACTTC. Translation: CASSYGGTQYF. The chain joins TRBV6-5 to TRBJ2-5; D gene ambiguous. V was trimmed by 2 bases and J by 8 bases, leaving 6 bases between them. The germline gives CDR1 MNHEY, CDR2 SVGAGI. The CDR3 is 11 residues long.